The next 26 T cell receptor beta chains were all read from a single sample in a study of cytomegalovirus exposure and HLA in healthy donors. PCR involved 60 Vbeta and 13 Jbeta primers. Sequencing used immunoSEQ multiplex PCR; TCRdb keeps in-frame clones, though not all of them. The sample has roughly 180,000 clones, about four fifths seen once. Specimen: PBMCs. The origin of the receptors is a man aged 30-40 years in good health and CMV-seronegative.

This chain joins TRBV7-3 and TRBJ2-1, with TRBD1 matching 9 bases. The V gene's germline CDR1 is SGHTA and CDR2 FQGTGA. This CDR3 has 17 residues. J lost 7 bases, V lost 5 bases, and 15 bases had no gene match. The CDR3 loop reads CASSPGRFGTGKNEQFF. As DNA, the CDR3 is TGTGCCAGCAGCCCTGGCAGGTTTGGGACAGGGAAGAATGAGCAGTTCTTC.

This rearrangement joins TRBV2 to TRBJ2-7; 8 bases align to TRBD1. The CDR3 is 13 residues long. After removal of 6 bases from V and 6 bases from J, the junction contained 7 bases not matched to a gene. Germline V lookup: CDR1 SNHLY, CDR2 FYNNEI. The CDR3 sequence: CASRVTGEVEQYF. The CDR3 DNA is TGTGCCAGCAGGGTGACAGGGGAGGTCGAGCAGTACTTC.

The rearrangement joins TRBV4-1 to TRBJ2-3; 10 positions agree with TRBD2. Germline CDR1 reads MGHRA; CDR2 reads YSYEKL. Losses at the gene ends were 6 bases for V and 5 bases for J; bases not matched to a gene: 17. This CDR3 region has 18 residues. In nucleotides, the CDR3 is TGCGCCAGCAGGAGGACCACTAATAGCGGGAGGATCATAGATACGCAGTATTTT. Protein: CASRRTTNSGRIIDTQYF.

This rearrangement joins TRBV9 to TRBJ2-1, with TRBD2 matching 11 bases. Germline V gene data show CDR1 as SGDLS and CDR2 as YYNGEE. The CDR3 sequence is 17 residues long. Germline trimming cut 1 base from V and 3 bases from J; bases unmatched to any gene: 6. The chain's CDR3 is CASSVMSSGRLYNEQFF. For the CDR3, the DNA is TGTGCCAGCAGCGTAATGTCTAGCGGGAGGCTCTACAATGAGCAGTTCTTC. Variable domain in full (rest from reference TRBV9 and TRBJ2-1): DSGVTQTPKHLITATGQRVTLRCSPRSGDLSVYWYQQSLDQGLQFLIQYYNGEERAKGNILERFSAQQFPDLHSELNLSSLELGDSALYFCASSVMSSGRLYNEQFFGPGTRLTVL.

V usage is TRBV11-3 and J usage is TRBJ2-5; 9 bases fit TRBD1. V lost 5 bases, J lost 4 bases, and 8 bases stayed unmatched. Looked up from germline, CDR1 is SGHNT and CDR2 is YENEEA. CDR3 length equals 15 residues. The CDR3 here is CASSIRDREVETQYF. CDR3 nucleotide sequence: TGTGCCAGCAGCATCAGGGACAGGGAGGTAGAGACCCAGTACTTC.

The chain uses TRBV7-9 and TRBJ2-7, with 7 positions matching TRBD1. The junction had 5 bases not matched to a gene; V was cut back by 1 base and J by 5 bases. The CDR3 length is 14 residues. Germline CDR1 and CDR2: SEHNR and FQNEAQ (reference sequence). The chain's CDR3 is CASSLDGTEHEQYF. The CDR3 region has the DNA TGTGCCAGCAGCTTAGATGGGACAGAACACGAGCAGTACTTC. Variable domain in full (rest from reference TRBV7-9 and TRBJ2-7): DTGVSQNPRHKITKRGQNVTFRCDPISEHNRLYWYRQTLGQGPEFLTYFQNEAQLEKSRLLSDRFSAERPKGSFSTLEIQRTEQGDSAMYLCASSLDGTEHEQYFGPGTRLTVT.

The rearrangement links TRBV14 to TRBJ2-1; maybe TRBD1 (5 bases). V dropped 1 base and J dropped 6 bases, with 16 bases sitting between them. This CDR3 region has 16 residues. CDR1 and CDR2 (germline): SGHDN, FVKESK. CDR3 in amino acids: CASSQVSLSRGNEQFF. CDR3 DNA sequence: TGTGCCAGCAGCCAAGTGTCTTTGAGTAGGGGCAATGAGCAGTTCTTC. The full variable domain, with the rest looked up from reference TRBV14 and TRBJ2-1, is EAGVTQFPSHSVIEKGQTVTLRCDPISGHDNLYWYRRVMGKEIKFLLHFVKESKQDESGMPNNRFLAERTGGTYSTLKVQPAELEDSGVYFCASSQVSLSRGNEQFFGPGTRLTVL.

The rearrangement uses TRBV25-1 and TRBJ1-1, with D unclear. This CDR3 comprises 13 residues. V was trimmed by 5 bases and J by 1 base, leaving 8 bases between them. Germline lookup yields CDR1 MGHDK and CDR2 SYGVNS. In DNA form, the CDR3 reads TGTGCCAGCAGTCGGTTGTGGAACACTGAAGCTTTCTTT. This sequence encodes CASSRLWNTEAFF.

The V gene is TRBV18, the J gene TRBJ1-1; the match to TRBD1 covers 7 bases. This CDR3 spans 15 amino acids. Germline CDR1 is KGHSH and CDR2 is LQKENI. With V trimmed by 6 bases and J by 0 bases, 7 bases remained unmatched. The CDR3 spells CASSPGQPMNTEAFF. DNA of the CDR3: TGTGCCAGCTCCCCGGGACAGCCTATGAACACTGAAGCTTTCTTT.

The chain has TRBV11-2 and TRBJ2-7; TRBD1 matches 7 bases. V was clipped by 1 base and J by 1 base; unmatched bases: 10. This CDR3 has 17 amino acids. CDR1 and CDR2 (germline): SGHAT, FQNNGV. CDR3 sequence (DNA): TGTGCCAGCAGCTTAGGTAGGCCGGGACAGATATCCTACGAGCAGTACTTC. This gives the protein CASSLGRPGQISYEQYF.

J is TRBJ2-2 and V is TRBV11-2; 9 nucleotides line up with TRBD2. The CDR3 has 18 amino acids. CDR1 is SGHAT, CDR2 FQNNGV, per germline. V shed 5 bases, J shed 0 bases, and the junction held 10 bases outside the gene matches. The CDR3 nucleotides read TGTGCCAGCAGCAAAATCCGTAGCGGGGGTGCGAACACCGGGGAGCTGTTTTTT. Translated, it gives CASSKIRSGGANTGELFF.

The genes are TRBV4-3 and TRBJ1-1, with 7 bases fitting TRBD1. Germline loops: CDR1 LGHNA, CDR2 YSLEER. The V and J ends lost 0 bases and 3 bases, in that order; junction bases with no gene match: 13. The CDR3 has 18 amino acids. The CDR3 nucleotides are TGCGCCAGCAGCCAAGATCCGGGGACAGCCAACAGCCACACTGAAGCTTTCTTT. This codes for CASSQDPGTANSHTEAFF.

As DNA, the CDR3 is TGTGCCAGCAGTTATCCGGGACGGGAGGTCTACGAGCAGTACTTC. It specifies CASSYPGREVYEQYF. The chain links TRBV6-6 to TRBJ2-7; 7 bases map to TRBD2. The germline V gene encodes CDR1 MNHNY and CDR2 SVGAGI (reference sequence). Trimming at V came to 3 bases and at J to 3 bases, leaving 8 bases not matched to a gene. This CDR3 has 15 amino acids.

V gene TRBV11-2 combines with J gene TRBJ2-7; 11 bases fit TRBD1. Unmatched junction bases numbered 5, after V lost 5 bases and J lost 5 bases. CDR3 size: 14 residues. Germline V gene data show CDR1 as SGHAT and CDR2 as FQNNGV. The CDR3 region is CASSLRDRGNEQYF. The CDR3 nucleotides are TGTGCCAGCAGCCTCCGGGACAGGGGGAACGAGCAGTACTTC. Filled out from reference TRBV11-2 and TRBJ2-7, the complete variable domain reads EAGVAQSPRYKIIEKRQSVAFWCNPISGHATLYWYQQILGQGPKLLIQFQNNGVVDDSQLPKDRFSAERLKGVDSTLKIQPAKLEDSAVYLCASSLRDRGNEQYFGPGTRLTVT.

The CDR3 protein is CASGQDFDNEQFF. The CDR3, as DNA: TGTGCCAGCGGCCAGGACTTCGACAATGAGCAGTTCTTC. The rearrangement joins TRBV6-4 to TRBJ2-1, with D possibly TRBD2 on 5 matching bases. Deletions cut 8 bases from V and 5 bases from J, with 13 bases between. This CDR3 is 13 amino acids long. CDR1 and CDR2 (germline): MRHNA, SNTAGT.

The chain is built from TRBV4-1 and TRBJ2-3; D perhaps matches TRBD2 (6 bases). CDR1 and CDR2 (germline): MGHRA, YSYEKL. Trimming took 3 bases from V and 6 from J, leaving 19 bases between them. The CDR3 has 16 residues. CDR3 nucleotides: TGCGCCAGCAGCCACCCCGGAGGGGCGGATCAGGATACGCAGTATTTT. It specifies CASSHPGGADQDTQYF.

The chain employs TRBV7-9 and TRBJ2-5; D is undetermined. The CDR3 is 15 residues long. CDR1 and CDR2 (germline): SEHNR, FQNEAQ (reference sequence). Trimming took 1 base from V and 1 from J, leaving 10 bases between them. CDR3 protein: CASSLGTYPQETQYF. CDR3 bases: TGTGCCAGCAGCTTAGGCACCTACCCCCAAGAGACCCAGTACTTC.

This clone appeared a single time. The chain carries TRBV7-8 and TRBJ2-3, with D maybe TRBD1 (5 bases). Germline V gene sequence: CDR1 SGHVS, CDR2 FQNEAQ. The CDR3 length is 16 residues. The V end lost 1 base, the J end lost 0 bases, and 11 bases lay between the germline ends. The CDR3, as DNA: TGTGCCAGCAGCTTAGGCCCGGCAGGGAGCACAGATACGCAGTATTTT. Protein sequence: CASSLGPAGSTDTQYF.

The rearrangement links TRBV4-1 to TRBJ2-7, with D possibly matching TRBD1 (5 bases). Germline values: CDR1 MGHRA, CDR2 YSYEKL. This CDR3 is 16 amino acids long. V lost 1 base, J lost 5 bases, and 18 bases lay in between. The CDR3 is CASSQGSLQVGHEQYF. CDR3 coding DNA: TGCGCCAGCAGCCAAGGATCTCTACAGGTGGGCCACGAGCAGTACTTC.

This chain joins TRBV5-6 and TRBJ2-1; 10 nucleotides align to TRBD2. CDR3 length equals 15 residues. Germline-derived CDR1 and CDR2 are SGHDT and YYEEEE. Trimming at V came to 2 bases and at J to 9 bases, leaving 8 bases not matched to a gene. The CDR3 coding sequence is TGTGCCAGCAGCTTCGGGACTAGCGTACATATTGAGCAGTTCTTC. Its protein product is CASSFGTSVHIEQFF.

The CDR3 loop reads CASSSPLAGAWNTQYF. The DNA for the CDR3 is TGTGCCAGCAGCTCCCCACTAGCGGGGGCCTGGAATACGCAGTATTTT. The chain recombines TRBV7-2 with TRBJ2-3; TRBD2 matches at 11 bases. The CDR3 totals 16 residues. V gave up 4 bases and J gave up 7 bases; unmatched junction bases: 10. Germline V gives CDR1 SGHTA, CDR2 FQGNSA.

The DNA of the CDR3 is TGCAGCGCTGGACAGGGTGGTGCTTTCTTT. It encodes CSAGQGGAFF. The chain links TRBV29-1 to TRBJ1-1, with 8 bases fitting TRBD1. Germline CDR1 and CDR2: SQVTM and ANQGSEA. The CDR3 extends over 10 amino acids. With 7 bases clipped from V and 11 bases from J, the junction kept 6 bases outside the gene matches.

The CDR3 here is CASSAPLAGRDEQYF. CDR3 bases: TGTGCCAGCAGTGCCCCTTTAGCGGGGAGGGACGAGCAGTACTTC. The rearrangement joins TRBV28 to TRBJ2-7, with TRBD2 matching over 8 bases. This CDR3 is 15 amino acids long. Germline V gene data show CDR1 as MDHEN and CDR2 as SYDVKM. With V trimmed by 5 bases and J by 5 bases, 11 bases remained unmatched.

V and J are TRBV18 and TRBJ1-1; 9 bases match TRBD1. The CDR3 runs to 18 residues. CDR1 KGHSH and CDR2 LQKENI come from the germline V gene. The V and J ends lost 3 bases and 1 base, in that order; junction bases with no gene match: 12. DNA for the CDR3: TGTGCCAGCTCACCCGGGTTGGACAGGGGCTTCGAGAACACTGAAGCTTTCTTT. Protein: CASSPGLDRGFENTEAFF.

The chain joins TRBV5-1 to TRBJ1-1; 7 positions agree with TRBD1. The CDR3 sequence is 14 residues long. Germline lookup yields CDR1 SGHRS and CDR2 YFSETQ. V gave up 4 bases and J gave up 5 bases; unmatched junction bases: 8. The CDR3 nucleotides read TGCGCCAGCAGCCCCTCAGGGGGAAGAACTGAAGCTTTCTTT. Amino acid sequence: CASSPSGGRTEAFF.

The chain joins TRBV4-1 to TRBJ2-1, with 8 positions matching TRBD1. V gave up 0 bases and J gave up 4 bases; unmatched junction bases: 5. Germline values: CDR1 MGHRA, CDR2 YSYEKL. The CDR3 contains 16 residues. The CDR3 spells CASSQEGTGFYNEQFF. The DNA for the CDR3 is TGCGCCAGCAGCCAAGAGGGGACAGGTTTTTACAATGAGCAGTTCTTC.